The rows below give T cell receptor beta chains drawn from one sample of a study of blood T cells in healthy people across ages. TCRdb independently ran MiXCR on the 5' RACE reads; one entry per CDR3 protein. Among some 1.5 million distinct CDR3 sequences listed, roughly 27% were seen once. Sequenced: blood. The receptors were gathered from a woman aged 30 to 39 in good health. CDR3s leave out the opening cysteine and the closing phenylalanine or tryptophan. Where a row states a size, it is once, few, many or the class of an expanded clone; other rows omit it.

j_call cdr3_length v_call clone_size cdr3_aa
TRBJ2-7 12 TRBV7-2 many ASTRQGQTYEQY
TRBJ2-7 13 TRBV6-5 many ASRLRDRFSYEQY
NA 15 TRBV7-2 NA ASSLGVSSLTRYEQY
TRBJ2-5 11 TRBV18 NA ASSQQTEETRY
TRBJ1-2 12 TRBV12-3/TRBV12-4 few ASSNRDRGYGYT
TRBJ2-5 13 TRBV20-1 NA SAREQSGESETQY
TRBJ2-5 12 TRBV7-2 NA ASSPGSGWETQY
TRBJ2-3 12 TRBV7-9 NA ASSQGQPTDTQY
TRBJ2-7 14 TRBV9 few ASSPTTSGADNEQY
TRBJ2-7 13 TRBV10-3 few SISEGLALYYEQY
TRBJ2-1 13 TRBV24-1 NA ATSDLTGVRNEQF
TRBJ2-5 13 TRBV7-9 once ASRTGRADRETQY
TRBJ2-3 13 TRBV5-6 few ASSPGLGGTDTQY
TRBJ1-1 10 TRBV12-3/TRBV12-4 NA VSMNWNTEAF
TRBJ1-1 12 TRBV6-1 few ASRDRQPSTEAF
TRBJ2-1 13 TRBV6-5 few ASRRDYSSYNEQF
TRBJ2-1 13 TRBV5-1 NA ASSLPLAGGREQF
TRBJ2-1 9 TRBV27 NA ASRDRWEQL
NA 13 TRBV7-2 NA ASSLGGGRGGEQY
TRBJ2-1 12 TRBV18 NA ASSPFLAEAGQF
TRBJ1-2 10 TRBV20-1 NA SADGQDGGYT
TRBJ1-2 11 TRBV7-9 NA ASSPQGSGGYT
TRBJ2-3 12 TRBV18 NA ASSPNRDEDTQY
TRBJ2-5 14 TRBV5-1 NA ASSLAAQGGQETQY
TRBJ2-7 12 TRBV3-1 NA ASRSDMPSYEQY
TRBJ1-4 12 TRBV28 NA AGRSGTANEKLF
TRBJ2-5 13 TRBV9 NA ASSVAVGSGETQY
TRBJ2-1 13 TRBV30 NA AWTGLAGNYNEQF
TRBJ2-1 11 TRBV2 NA ASNRGFYNEQF
TRBJ2-3 10 TRBV5-1 many ASRQLGDTQY
TRBJ1-6 13 TRBV4-3 few ASSQDTGLASPLH
TRBJ2-1 13 TRBV6-5 NA ASSDSQVGNDEQF
TRBJ2-7 12 TRBV20-1 many SAGKRGPPYEQY
TRBJ2-3 11 TRBV3-1 NA ASRLDGIDTQY
TRBJ2-7 12 TRBV9 few ASSVGTGSPEQY
TRBJ1-2 12 TRBV10-3 few AISVGQGAYGYT
TRBJ2-7 9 TRBV11-2 few ASSLFWEQY